Below are 19 T cell receptor beta chains sequenced from a single sample in a study of blood T cell repertoires in COVID-19. Assay used: immunoSEQ multiplex PCR; TCRdb lists only in-frame clones, some missing. The profile shows under 250,000 clones, around 80% of them singletons. Sequences were obtained from PBMCs or T cells enriched from blood (not recorded which). The receptors stem from a man aged 25 to 40 with acute COVID-19.

The chain links TRBV9 to TRBJ2-5, with D maybe TRBD2 (5 bases). The ends were cut back, 4 bases at V and 5 bases at J, with 15 bases in the middle. Per germline, CDR1 SGDLS and CDR2 YYNGEE. This CDR3 comprises 14 residues. DNA for the CDR3: TGTGCCAGCAGCCCGCCGGGGTATCGGGAGACCCAGTACTTC. Translated, it gives CASSPPGYRETQYF.

The V call is TRBV3-1 (or the pseudogene TRBV3-2), the J call TRBJ2-7, with D perhaps TRBD1 (6 bases). Germline CDR1 and CDR2: LGHDT and YNNKEL (reference sequence). Between the trimmed V and J ends, which lost 4 bases and 0 bases, there was a span of 10 bases. The CDR3 runs 14 residues. CDR3 nucleotide sequence: TGTGCCAGCAGCCCCGGGACATTCTCCTACGAGCAGTACTTC. It codes for CASSPGTFSYEQYF.

The chain employs TRBV29-1 and TRBJ1-1; D unclear. The CDR3 is 16 amino acids. Germline V gives CDR1 SQVTM, CDR2 ANQGSEA. Between the trimmed V and J ends, which lost 7 bases and 0 bases, there was a span of 21 bases. The CDR3 reads CSASEGGFGMNTEAFF. Written as DNA, the CDR3 is TGCAGCGCCTCTGAGGGCGGGTTTGGAATGAACACTGAAGCTTTCTTT.

The chain combines TRBV6-6 with TRBJ1-1; D unresolved. CDR3 length: 14 residues. Germline V lookup: CDR1 MNHNY, CDR2 SVGAGI (reference sequence). Trimming shortened V by 0 bases and J by 5 bases, and 10 bases separated the two germline ends. The CDR3 sequence: CASSYSTGGTEAFF. As DNA, the CDR3 is TGTGCCAGCAGTTACTCTACGGGTGGTACTGAAGCTTTCTTT.

The genes are TRBV28 and TRBJ1-1; D remains ambiguous. The CDR3 covers 12 residues. Germline CDR1 is MDHEN and CDR2 is SYDVKM. Trimming pared 3 bases from V and 11 bases from J, leaving 13 bases between. CDR3 nucleotides: TGTGCCAGCAGTTTCGGCAGGATGGGCGCTTTCTTT. This codes for CASSFGRMGAFF.

This chain links TRBV2 with TRBJ2-1, with a weak D call TRBD2 (6 bases). Germline V CDR1 and CDR2: SNHLY, FYNNEI. The CDR3 has 15 amino acids. V was pared by 5 bases and J by 1 base, with 12 bases between. The CDR3 is CASSSARGSYNEQFF. Here the CDR3 DNA reads TGTGCCAGCAGTTCGGCCCGGGGGTCCTACAATGAGCAGTTCTTC.

J is TRBJ2-7 and V is TRBV3-1 (or the pseudogene TRBV3-2); D is possibly TRBD1 (6 bases). Trimming removed 3 bases from V and 4 bases from J, with 22 bases in between. The CDR3 extends over 17 amino acids. Per germline, CDR1 LGHDT and CDR2 YNNKEL (reference sequence). DNA of the CDR3: TGTGCCAGCAGCCACTCCGCGACAGGTCTAGTTGGGTACGAGCAGTACTTC. This sequence encodes CASSHSATGLVGYEQYF.

The chain has TRBV25-1 and TRBJ2-3, with D perhaps matching TRBD2 (6 bases). The V end lost 3 bases, the J end lost 3 bases, and 13 bases lay between the germline ends. Germline CDR1 MGHDK, CDR2 SYGVNS. The length of the CDR3 is 15 residues. The CDR3 protein is CASSDPGRGTDTQYF. The CDR3, as DNA: TGTGCCAGCAGTGACCCCGGTCGGGGGACAGATACGCAGTATTTT. Drawing the rest from reference TRBV25-1 and TRBJ2-3, the complete variable domain is EADIYQTPRYLVIGTGKKITLECSQTMGHDKMYWYQQDPGMELHLIHYSYGVNSTEKGDLSSESTVSRIRTEHFPLTLESARPSHTSQYLCASSDPGRGTDTQYFGPGTRLTVL.

This clone was detected a few times. Other DNA sequences in this sample translate to the same CDR3. The chain joins TRBV5-1 to TRBJ1-5; D gene unclear. The CDR3 sequence is 15 residues long. CDR1 SGHRS and CDR2 YFSETQ come from the germline V gene. Between the trimmed V and J ends, which lost 1 base and 4 bases, there was a span of 12 bases. The CDR3 protein is CASSLSGGGNQPQHF. The CDR3 region has the DNA TGCGCCAGCAGCTTGTCGGGCGGAGGAAATCAGCCCCAGCATTTT. Variable domain in full (rest from reference TRBV5-1 and TRBJ1-5): KAGVTQTPRYLIKTRGQQVTLSCSPISGHRSVSWYQQTPGQGLQFLFEYFSETQRNKGNFPGRFSGRQFSNSRSEMNVSTLELGDSALYLCASSLSGGGNQPQHFGDGTRLSIL.

This clone occurred a few times. The J gene is TRBJ1-4, the V gene TRBV15; possibly TRBD1 for D (5 bases). The germline gives CDR1 LNHNV, CDR2 YYDKDF (reference sequence). The germline V and J ends were trimmed by 0 bases and 10 bases, with 15 bases remaining between them. This CDR3 is 15 amino acids long. The CDR3 bases are TGTGCCACCAGCAGAGATCTCGGGGGGAAGGGAAAACTGTTTTTT. Translated, it gives CATSRDLGGKGKLFF.

This chain links TRBV29-1 with TRBJ2-6; a weak D match, TRBD1 (6 bases). Germline V gene data show CDR1 as SQVTM and CDR2 as ANQGSEA. V lost 5 bases, J lost 2 bases, and 25 bases lay in between. CDR3 length: 19 residues. CDR3 DNA: TGCAGCGTTTTGGCTCCGTCAGGGGCGCGAGAAGCTGGGGCCAACGTCCTGACTTTC. As protein: CSVLAPSGAREAGANVLTF.

This clone was seen at least ten times. The chain couples TRBV6-5 to TRBJ1-6; D unresolved. Deletions cut 2 bases from V and 9 bases from J, with 8 bases between. Germline CDR1 reads MNHEY; CDR2 reads SVGAGI. The CDR3 has 13 residues. CDR3 amino acids: CASSYVGISPLHF. The CDR3 region has the DNA TGTGCCAGCAGTTACGTCGGGATTTCACCCCTCCACTTT.

The chain recombines TRBV3-1 (or the pseudogene TRBV3-2) with TRBJ1-2, with D perhaps matching TRBD1 (5 bases). Trimming left V 2 bases short and J 7 bases short, with 8 bases between. Germline-derived CDR1 and CDR2 are LGHDT and YNNKEL (reference sequence). This CDR3 is 12 amino acids long. The CDR3 nucleotides are TGTGCCAGCAGCCAACAGGGCCCTGGCTACACCTTC. Amino acid sequence: CASSQQGPGYTF.

The chain employs TRBV3-1 (or the pseudogene TRBV3-2) and TRBJ2-5; perhaps TRBD2 as D (6 bases). V lost 3 bases and J 2 bases, leaving 7 bases between the germline ends. Germline V gene sequence: CDR1 LGHDT, CDR2 YNNKEL (reference sequence). The CDR3 is made up of 13 amino acids. The CDR3 DNA follows: TGTGCCAGCAGCCACAGCGGGCAAGAGACCCAGTACTTC. This sequence encodes CASSHSGQETQYF.

The rearrangement joins TRBV12-3 or TRBV12-4 to TRBJ2-5; unclear D gene. The CDR3 sequence is 13 residues long. V dropped 2 bases and J dropped 6 bases, with 10 bases sitting between them. As DNA, the CDR3 is TGTGCCAGCAGTTTAAACGAGAAGAAGACCCAGTACTTC. Its translation: CASSLNEKKTQYF.

This chain uses TRBV14 with TRBJ1-6; D call uncertain. This CDR3 has 13 residues. In germline, CDR1 is SGHDN, CDR2 FVKESK. V shed 3 bases and J shed 7 bases, with 7 bases lying between them. The CDR3 protein is CASSQGGNSPLHF. The CDR3 nucleotides are TGTGCCAGCAGCCAGGGAGGGAATTCACCCCTCCACTTT.

The V call is TRBV5-1, the J call TRBJ1-2, with 8 bases fitting TRBD1. J was trimmed by 7 bases and V by 4 bases; bases with no gene match: 12. CDR1 and CDR2 (germline): SGHRS, YFSETQ. This CDR3 is 15 amino acids long. In DNA, the CDR3 is TGCGCCAGCAGCCGTACCATGGACAGGGTTGGTGGCTACACCTTC. Translating gives CASSRTMDRVGGYTF.

The rearrangement joins TRBV19 to TRBJ2-4; D remains unclear. Trimming removed 1 base from V and 0 bases from J, with 4 bases in between. From germline, CDR1 is LNHDA and CDR2 SQIVND (reference sequence). CDR3 size: 14 residues. CDR3 amino acids: CASSIGLAKNIQYF. The DNA for the CDR3 is TGTGCCAGTAGTATAGGACTAGCCAAAAACATTCAGTACTTC.

V usage is TRBV7-9 and J usage is TRBJ1-1; D call uncertain. The CDR3 totals 14 residues. From germline, CDR1 is SEHNR and CDR2 FQNEAQ (reference sequence). V was cut by 1 base and J by 4 bases, with 10 bases left in between. CDR3 DNA: TGTGCCAGCAGCTTAGATGGGAGACCCACTGAAGCTTTCTTT. Protein: CASSLDGRPTEAFF.